The clone carrying this T cell receptor (beta chain) was detected only once. Measured with immunoSEQ multiplex PCR; TCRdb has only the in-frame clones, and not every one. The data show 70,000 or so clones, with approximately 80% seen just once and approximately 15% held by the top ten. The record originates from a study of blood T cell repertoires in COVID-19. Study-wide context: Italy, Spain and the United States were the sources of the convalescent and acute COVID-19 samples.

Germline V gene lookup returns CDR1 LGHDT and CDR2 YNNKEL (reference sequence). The CDR3 runs to 14 residues. With 7 bases clipped from V and 4 bases from J, the junction kept 10 bases outside the gene matches. Sequenced material: peripheral blood. This chain joins TRBV3-1 (or the pseudogene TRBV3-2) and TRBJ2-7; 7 nucleotides line up with TRBD1. This TCR was sampled from a man aged 55 to 69 with COVID-19, enrolled during active disease. The CDR3 region is CASTSRDRPYEQYF. The CDR3, as DNA: TGTGCCAGCACCTCCCGGGACAGACCTTACGAGCAGTACTTC.